This T cell receptor (beta chain) is from a study of blood T cells in healthy people across ages. Germline lookup yields CDR1 SGHRS and CDR2 YFSETQ. The CDR3 extends over 16 amino acids. Germline trimming cut 0 bases from V and 5 bases from J; bases unmatched to any gene: 9. Peripheral blood from each donor was collected in a volume of roughly 9.2 milliliters. A second 7 to 11 cycle PCR used barcoded and J-beta primers. MiXCR, applied by TCRdb to the 5' RACE reads, yields one record per CDR3 protein. The data contain about 640,000 distinct CDR3 sequences, under 65% of them singletons. The sample taken for sequencing was blood. The rearrangement joins TRBV5-1 to TRBJ2-5; TRBD2 agrees at 8 bases. This TCR came from a man aged 55 to 70 in good health. CDR3 sequence reads: CASSLGGLAISETQYF. The CDR3 bases are TGCGCCAGCAGCTTGGGCGGACTAGCCATATCTGAGACCCAGTACTTC.